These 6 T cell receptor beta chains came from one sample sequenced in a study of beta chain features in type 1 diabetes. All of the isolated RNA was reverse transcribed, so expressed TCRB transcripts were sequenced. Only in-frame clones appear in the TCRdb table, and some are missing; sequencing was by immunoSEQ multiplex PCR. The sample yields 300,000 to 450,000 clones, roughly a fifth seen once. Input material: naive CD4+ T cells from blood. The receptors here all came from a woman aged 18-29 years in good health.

DNA of the CDR3: TGTGCCTGGGGAAATCCGAGTGGAGGCTATGGCTACACCTTC. Encoded protein: CAWGNPSGGYGYTF. This chain links TRBV30 with TRBJ1-2; D call uncertain. CDR3 length equals 14 residues. The V end was cut by 5 bases, the J end by 4 bases, with 17 bases between. CDR1 is GTSNPN, CDR2 SVGIG, per germline (reference sequence).

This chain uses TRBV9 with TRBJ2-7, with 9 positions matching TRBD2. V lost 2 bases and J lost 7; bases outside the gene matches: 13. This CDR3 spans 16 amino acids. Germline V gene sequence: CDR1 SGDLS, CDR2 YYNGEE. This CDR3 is CASSVGALAGVFEQYF. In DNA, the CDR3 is TGTGCCAGCAGCGTGGGGGCCTTAGCGGGAGTCTTTGAGCAGTACTTC.

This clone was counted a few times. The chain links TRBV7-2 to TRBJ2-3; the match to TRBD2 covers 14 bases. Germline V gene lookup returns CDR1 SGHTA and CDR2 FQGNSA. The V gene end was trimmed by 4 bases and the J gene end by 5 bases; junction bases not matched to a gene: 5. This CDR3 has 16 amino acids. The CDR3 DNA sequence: TGTGCCAGCAGCTCGGGACTAGCGGGAGCGATAGATACGCAGTATTTT. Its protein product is CASSSGLAGAIDTQYF.

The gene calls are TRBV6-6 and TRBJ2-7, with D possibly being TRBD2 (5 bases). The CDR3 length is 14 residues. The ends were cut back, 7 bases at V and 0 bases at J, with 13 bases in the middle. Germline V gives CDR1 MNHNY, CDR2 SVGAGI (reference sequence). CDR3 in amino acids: CASTTRRGSYEQYF. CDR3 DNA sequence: TGTGCCAGCACCACCCGACGGGGCTCCTACGAGCAGTACTTC.

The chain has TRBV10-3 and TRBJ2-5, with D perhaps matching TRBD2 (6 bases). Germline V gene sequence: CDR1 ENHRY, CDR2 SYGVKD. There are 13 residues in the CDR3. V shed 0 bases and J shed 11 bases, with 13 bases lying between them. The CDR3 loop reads CAISESIREEQYF. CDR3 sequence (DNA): TGTGCCATCAGTGAGTCCATAAGGGAGGAGCAGTACTTC.

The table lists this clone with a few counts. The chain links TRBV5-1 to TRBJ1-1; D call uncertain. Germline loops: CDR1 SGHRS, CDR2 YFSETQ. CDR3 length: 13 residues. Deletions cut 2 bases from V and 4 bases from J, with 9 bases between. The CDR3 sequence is CASSFQAGTEAFF. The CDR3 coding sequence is TGCGCCAGCAGCTTTCAGGCGGGCACTGAAGCTTTCTTT.